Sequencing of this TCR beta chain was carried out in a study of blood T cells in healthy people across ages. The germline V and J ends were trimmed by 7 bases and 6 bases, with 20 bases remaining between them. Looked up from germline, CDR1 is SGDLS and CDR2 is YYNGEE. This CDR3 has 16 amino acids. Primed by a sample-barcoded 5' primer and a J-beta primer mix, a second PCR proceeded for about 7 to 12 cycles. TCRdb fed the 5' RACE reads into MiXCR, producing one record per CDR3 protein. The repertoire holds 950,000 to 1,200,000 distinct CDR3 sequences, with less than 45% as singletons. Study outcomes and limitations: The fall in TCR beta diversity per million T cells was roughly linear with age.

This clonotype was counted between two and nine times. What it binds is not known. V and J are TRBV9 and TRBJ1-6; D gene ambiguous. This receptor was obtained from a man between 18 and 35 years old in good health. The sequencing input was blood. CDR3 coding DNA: TGTGCCAGCGCCGTAGCGGACCGGGCCGTTAATTCACCCCTCCACTTT. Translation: CASAVADRAVNSPLHF.